This T cell receptor (beta chain) comes out of a study of blood T cell repertoires in COVID-19. Study background: The analysed material was cDNA or gDNA that came from T cells, B-cell-depleted T cells, or PBMCs.

The CDR3 sequence is 13 residues long. V lost 2 bases, J lost 2 bases, and 2 bases stayed unmatched. Germline V gene sequence: CDR1 GTSNPN, CDR2 SVGIG (reference sequence). Authors' processing steps: By means of reference gene primer amplification, nucleated cell counts were estimated. The data were produced by immunoSEQ multiplex PCR, yet TCRdb's version contains in-frame clones alone and is incomplete. The V and J calls and clone size were taken over from that table, and D and trimming were inferred from the DNA. The sample lists over 150,000 clones, 80% to 90% occurring once. Material for sequencing was peripheral blood. The rearrangement uses TRBV30 and TRBJ1-2; 7 bases are a match to TRBD1. This TCR derives from a woman aged 55-69 years with COVID-19, enrolled during active disease. The CDR3, as DNA: TGTGCCTGGAGTCAACAGGGGAACTATGGCTACACCTTC. This gives the protein CAWSQQGNYGYTF. Combining the CDR3 with reference TRBV30 and TRBJ1-2 gives the whole variable domain SQTIHQWPATLVQPVGSPLSLECTVEGTSNPNLYWYRQAAGRGLQLLFYSVGIGQISSEVPQNLSASRPQDRQFILSSKKLLLSDSGFYLCAWSQQGNYGYTFGSGTRLTVV.